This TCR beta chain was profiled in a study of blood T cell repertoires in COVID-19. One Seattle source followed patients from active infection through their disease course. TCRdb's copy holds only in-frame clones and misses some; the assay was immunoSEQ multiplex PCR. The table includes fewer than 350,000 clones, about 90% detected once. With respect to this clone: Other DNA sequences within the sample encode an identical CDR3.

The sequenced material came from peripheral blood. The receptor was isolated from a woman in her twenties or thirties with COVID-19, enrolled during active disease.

The CDR3 nucleotides are TGTGCCAGCAGGGGAGGGACTGAAGCTTTCTTT. This sequence encodes CASRGGTEAFF. V and J are TRBV3-1 (or the pseudogene TRBV3-2) and TRBJ1-1, with unresolved D. This CDR3 contains 11 residues. The germline V and J ends were trimmed by 6 bases and 5 bases, with 7 bases remaining between them. Looked up from germline, CDR1 is LGHDT and CDR2 is YNNKEL (reference sequence).